A selection of T cell receptor beta chains follows, all from one sample in a study of blood T cell repertoires in COVID-19. TCRdb's copy holds only in-frame clones and misses some; the assay was immunoSEQ multiplex PCR. The sample holds 95,000 to 110,000 clones; 70% to 90% are singletons and the top ten take approximately 3%. The sample was peripheral blood. The receptors originated from a man aged 45 to 65 in a cohort sampled during active COVID-19. Both conserved end residues are part of each CDR3. A D gene is named only where the DNA matches it firmly. Clone size is stated in some rows and not others, as once, few, many or a class when expanded.

clone size,V gene,J gene,D gene,CDR3 DNA,CDR3 protein
-,TRBV20-1,TRBJ1-2,-,TGCAGTGCTAGTGTTTCAGGGGCTGGCTACACCTTC,CSASVSGAGYTF
-,TRBV7-2,TRBJ1-1,-,TGTGCCAGCACCTATCGTACAGCGAACACTGAAGCTTTCTTT,CASTYRTANTEAFF
once,TRBV6-5,TRBJ1-1,-,TGTGCCAGCGCAGGGTCCACGAACACTGAAGCTTTCTTT,CASAGSTNTEAFF
-,TRBV4-3,TRBJ2-7,-,TGCGCCAGCAGCCATGGTTCAGGGGCGTACGAGCAGTACTTC,CASSHGSGAYEQYF
-,TRBV6-6,TRBJ1-5,-,TGTGCCAGCAGAGCGCAGGGCAATAGCAATCAGCCCCAGCATTTT,CASRAQGNSNQPQHF
-,TRBV29-1,TRBJ2-5,TRBD1,TGCAGCACGAGCGAGGGGGCCGAGACCCAGTACTTC,CSTSEGAETQYF
-,TRBV6-5,TRBJ1-3,-,TGTGCCAGCAGGGGAGGGACAACCTCTGGAAACACCATATATTTT,CASRGGTTSGNTIYF
-,TRBV5-4,TRBJ2-2,TRBD2,TGTGCCAGCCAGGGGCGGGGGGAGAACACCGGGGAGCTGTTTTTT,CASQGRGENTGELFF
-,TRBV11-3,TRBJ2-5,TRBD1,TGTGCCAGCAGCTTGGGGGGACAGGGATCCCAAGAGACCCAGTACTTC,CASSLGGQGSQETQYF
-,TRBV29-1,TRBJ1-2,TRBD1,TGCAGCGCTGATGGGGACAGGGGGGAACTAGATGGCTACACCTTC,CSADGDRGELDGYTF
-,TRBV9,TRBJ1-1,-,TGTGCCAGCAGCGTTGGGGGGATGAACACTGAAGCTTTCTTT,CASSVGGMNTEAFF
few,TRBV5-4,TRBJ2-3,TRBD1,TGTGCCAGCAGCCTACGGACAGGGTCGACTAGCACAGATACGCAGTATTTT,CASSLRTGSTSTDTQYF
-,TRBV18,TRBJ2-5,-,TGTGCCAGCTCACCACAACACATCCAAGAGACCCAGTACTTC,CASSPQHIQETQYF
-,TRBV4-1,TRBJ1-6,-,TGCGCCAGCAGCCAATTGGGGGCTACAAGGGGTAGCTCCTATAATTCACCCCTCCACTTT,CASSQLGATRGSSYNSPLHF
-,TRBV5-6,TRBJ1-2,-,TGTGCCAGCAGCCCCGGAGCGGGGAGCGCCTATGGCTACACCTTC,CASSPGAGSAYGYTF
-,TRBV2,TRBJ1-1,-,TGTGCCAGCAGTGACCGGCCGCTGCAGGGCACTGAAGCTTTCTTT,CASSDRPLQGTEAFF
-,TRBV6-1,TRBJ1-2,TRBD1,TGTGCCAGCAGTGCCCGGACAGGGGGCTTCGACTATGGCTACACCTTC,CASSARTGGFDYGYTF
-,TRBV7-8,TRBJ2-2,TRBD1,TGTGCCAGCAGCCCCGGACAGGGGATCTATTCGGCCGGGGAGCTGTTTTTT,CASSPGQGIYSAGELFF
-,TRBV12-3/TRBV12-4,TRBJ1-6,-,TGTGCCAGCAGTCGCAGGGATTCACCCCTCCACTTT,CASSRRDSPLHF
-,TRBV12-3/TRBV12-4,TRBJ1-2,TRBD1,TGTGCCAGCAGTCTCGGGACAGGAGGTGGCTACACCTTC,CASSLGTGGGYTF
-,TRBV7-3,TRBJ1-5,-,TGTGCCAGCAGTACCTACACAGGGCAGCCCCAGCATTTT,CASSTYTGQPQHF
-,TRBV24-1,TRBJ1-1,-,TGTGCCACCCAATGGGGCACAGGCACTGAAGCTTTCTTT,CATQWGTGTEAFF
-,TRBV7-2,TRBJ2-5,TRBD1,TGTGCCAGCAGCTCTCGGGACAGGATAGACTTC,CASSSRDRIDF
-,TRBV7-9,TRBJ2-2,TRBD2,TGTGCCAGCACCAAACCTCTACCGGGGGGAAGTACCGGGGAGCTGTTTTTT,CASTKPLPGGSTGELFF
-,TRBV25-1,TRBJ1-1,TRBD1,TGTGCCAGCAGTGGTCTTACAGGGGCAGAAGCTTTCTTT,CASSGLTGAEAFF
-,TRBV5-8,TRBJ2-5,-,TGTGCCAGCAGCTTGGGACAGCAGAGTAAACAAGAGACCCAGTACTTC,CASSLGQQSKQETQYF
-,TRBV6-5,TRBJ2-3,-,TGTGCCAGCAGTTACAGGGGGGGGAACACAGATACGCAGTATTTT,CASSYRGGNTDTQYF
-,TRBV14,TRBJ2-2,-,TGTGCCAGCAGCCCGGCGGTTGAAAGAGAGCTGTTTTTT,CASSPAVERELFF
-,TRBV5-1,TRBJ1-1,-,TGCGCCAGCAGCTTGGCCGGGGGGAACACTGAAGCTTTCTTT,CASSLAGGNTEAFF
-,TRBV7-2,TRBJ2-1,-,TGTGCCAGCAGCTTAGTATTCCGGGGCAATGAGCAGTTCTTC,CASSLVFRGNEQFF
-,TRBV5-4,TRBJ2-1,TRBD2,TGTGCCAGCAGCCCAGGGACTAGCGGGTGGGGGTCCTACAATGAGCAGTTCTTC,CASSPGTSGWGSYNEQFF
-,TRBV7-9,TRBJ2-1,-,TGTGCCAGCAGCCCGACGGGCAATGAGCAGTTCTTC,CASSPTGNEQFF
-,TRBV5-1,TRBJ1-4,TRBD1,TGCGCCAGCAGCTTAGCAGGGGGCCATGAAAAACTGTTTTTT,CASSLAGGHEKLFF
-,TRBV29-1,TRBJ1-1,-,TGCAGCGTTCAAGGGGAGGGGGGGATGAACACTGAAGCTTTCTTT,CSVQGEGGMNTEAFF
-,TRBV4-3,TRBJ2-1,TRBD2,TGCGCCAGCAGCCAAGATTCCCAGCGGGGGAACAATGAGCAGTTCTTC,CASSQDSQRGNNEQFF
once,TRBV6-6,TRBJ1-1,TRBD1,TGTGCCAGCAGCCCCGGGACAGTCAATATGGCTTTCTTT,CASSPGTVNMAFF
-,TRBV19,TRBJ1-2,TRBD1,TGTGCCAGTAAAGGGACAGCCGCCTATGGCTACACCTTC,CASKGTAAYGYTF
few,TRBV6-6,TRBJ1-2,-,TGTGCCAGCAGTTTTGGACTTTATTTCTATGGCTACACCTTC,CASSFGLYFYGYTF
-,TRBV6-5,TRBJ2-7,-,TGTGCCAGCAGGCAGGGGCAGGTCTACGAGCAGTACTTC,CASRQGQVYEQYF
-,TRBV7-2,TRBJ1-1,-,TGTGCCAGCAGCTTGGGCAGGAACACTGAAGCTTTCTTT,CASSLGRNTEAFF
-,TRBV6-4,TRBJ2-3,TRBD2,TGTGCCAGCAGGCTGAGGGACTCCGGGGGGGATACGCAGTATTTT,CASRLRDSGGDTQYF
-,TRBV29-1,TRBJ2-1,-,TGCAGCGTTTCCGGGACGGGACTGAACAATGAGCAGTTCTTC,CSVSGTGLNNEQFF
-,TRBV5-5,TRBJ2-7,-,TGTGCCAGCAGCGCCCTGAAGGGGGGGCTAGCTGCCTACGAGCAGTACTTC,CASSALKGGLAAYEQYF
-,TRBV5-4,TRBJ2-5,TRBD1,TGTGCCAGCAGCTTTCCGGGACAGGGGGGCAAGACCCAGTACTTC,CASSFPGQGGKTQYF
-,TRBV5-1,TRBJ2-2,TRBD2,TGCGCCAGCAGCTCAGCGGGGGCCCTCGGGGCCGGGGAGCTGTTTTTT,CASSSAGALGAGELFF
-,TRBV2,TRBJ2-1,TRBD2,TGTGCCAGCGTGCCTAGCGGGGGGTACAATGAGCAGTTCTTC,CASVPSGGYNEQFF
-,TRBV7-6,TRBJ2-2,TRBD2,TGTGCCAGCAGCTTGAGCCCGGGACTAGCGGGGGGGCTCGGTACCGGGGAGCTGTTTTTT,CASSLSPGLAGGLGTGELFF
-,TRBV9,TRBJ2-1,-,TGTGCCAGCAGCGTAGACAGGGAAATGGGTGAGCAGTTCTTC,CASSVDREMGEQFF
medium-sized,TRBV7-9,TRBJ1-4,TRBD1,TGTGCCAGCAGCAGAGGACAGGGAGGACTGTTTTTT,CASSRGQGGLFF
-,TRBV5-1,TRBJ2-5,-,TGCGCCAGCAGCGTGATTAGCTCCGGGCAAGAGACCCAGTACTTC,CASSVISSGQETQYF
-,TRBV7-8,TRBJ2-2,TRBD2,TGTGCCAGCAGCTTAGGATCCGGGACTAGCAGGCACGGGGAGCTGTTTTTT,CASSLGSGTSRHGELFF
-,TRBV27,TRBJ1-1,TRBD1,TGTGCCAGCAGTTCTGCGCGGACAGGGAACACTGAAGCTTTCTTT,CASSSARTGNTEAFF
-,TRBV19,TRBJ2-3,-,TGTGCCAGTAGTAAGGGGCCCGGGACTAGCACAGATACGCAGTATTTT,CASSKGPGTSTDTQYF
medium-sized,TRBV12-5,TRBJ1-1,-,TGTGCTAGTGGTCCCAGGGTGTCGGACACTGAAGCTTTCTTT,CASGPRVSDTEAFF
-,TRBV5-1,TRBJ2-3,TRBD2,TGCGCCAGCAGCTTGAGGGCCAGAAGCGCGGGGGGTAGCACAGATACGCAGTATTTT,CASSLRARSAGGSTDTQYF